This T cell receptor beta chain was sequenced in a study of CD8 T cells in ankylosing spondylitis. The table lists this clonotype with a few counts. Its antigen is currently unknown. Study-level findings and limits: In ankylosing spondylitis patients, matched synovial fluid reportedly showed significant enrichment of disease-linked clones. For ankylosing spondylitis blood, a TCR beta motif of seven to nine highly homologous variants appeared characteristic.

In making TCR beta libraries, quantitative 5'-RACE with molecular barcodes was used. TCRdb reprocessed the 5' RACE reads via MiXCR and lists one record per CDR3 protein. The sample consists of approximately 200,000 distinct CDR3 sequences, 10% to 15% of them appearing once. CDR1 and CDR2 (germline): MNHEY, SVGEGT. V was cut by 3 bases and J by 9 bases, with 12 bases left in between. CDR3 length: 13 residues. Sequenced sample: blood, either unsorted or a sorted T cell fraction (not recorded which). The TCR was taken from a male donor with ankylosing spondylitis or in good health (not recorded which). The chain joins TRBV6-2 or TRBV6-3 to TRBJ2-1, with D hard to call. CDR3: CASSYSPAIEQFF. CDR3 DNA: TGTGCCAGCAGTTATTCCCCGGCCATTGAGCAGTTCTTC.